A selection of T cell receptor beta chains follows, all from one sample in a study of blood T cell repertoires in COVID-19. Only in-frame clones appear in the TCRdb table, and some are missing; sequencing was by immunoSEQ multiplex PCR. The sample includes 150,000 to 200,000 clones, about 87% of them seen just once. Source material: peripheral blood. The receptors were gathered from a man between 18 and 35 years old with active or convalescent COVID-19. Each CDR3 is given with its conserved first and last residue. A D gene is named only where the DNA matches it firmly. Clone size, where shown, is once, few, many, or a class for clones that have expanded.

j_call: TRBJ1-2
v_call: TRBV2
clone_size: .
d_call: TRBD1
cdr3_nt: TGTGCCAGCAGTGAAGCGCTGGCAGGGGGCTATGGCTACACCTTC
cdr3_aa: CASSEALAGGYGYTF

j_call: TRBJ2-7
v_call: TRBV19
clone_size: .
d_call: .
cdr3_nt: TGTGCCAGTAGTAAGACAAGCTACGAGCAGTACTTC
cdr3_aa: CASSKTSYEQYF

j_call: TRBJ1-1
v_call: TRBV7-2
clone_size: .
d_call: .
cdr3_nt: TGTGCCAGCAGCTTAGGTCCTTCCCTCACTGAAGCTTTCTTT
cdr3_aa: CASSLGPSLTEAFF

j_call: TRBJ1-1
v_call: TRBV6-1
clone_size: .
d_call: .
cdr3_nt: TGTGCCAGCAGTGAGCTCGGCACTGAAGCTTTCTTT
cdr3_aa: CASSELGTEAFF

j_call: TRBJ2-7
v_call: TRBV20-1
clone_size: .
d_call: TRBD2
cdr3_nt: TGCAGTGCTACTGAGACTAGCGACTACGAGCAGTACTTC
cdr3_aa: CSATETSDYEQYF

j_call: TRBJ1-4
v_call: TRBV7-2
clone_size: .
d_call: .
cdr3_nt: TGTGCCAGCAGCTCGGAGGGTCTCAAGGCTAATGAAAAACTGTTTTTT
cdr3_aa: CASSSEGLKANEKLFF

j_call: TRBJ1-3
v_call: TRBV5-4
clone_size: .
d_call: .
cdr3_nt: TGTGCCAGCAGCTCAAGGACGGAGGGTCCTACTGGAAACACCATATATTTT
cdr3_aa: CASSSRTEGPTGNTIYF

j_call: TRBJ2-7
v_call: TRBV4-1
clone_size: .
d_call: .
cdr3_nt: TGCGCCAGCAGCCAAGACGACGGGACCTACGAGCAGTACTTC
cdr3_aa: CASSQDDGTYEQYF

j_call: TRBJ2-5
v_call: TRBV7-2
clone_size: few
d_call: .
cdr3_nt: TGTGCCAGCAGCTTAAGCAACAGCGGGGAGACCCAGTACTTC
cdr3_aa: CASSLSNSGETQYF

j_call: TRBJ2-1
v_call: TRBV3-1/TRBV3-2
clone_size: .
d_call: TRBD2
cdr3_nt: TGTGCCAGCAGCCAAGATCGTAGCGGGGGTTACAATGAGCAGTTCTTC
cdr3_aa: CASSQDRSGGYNEQFF

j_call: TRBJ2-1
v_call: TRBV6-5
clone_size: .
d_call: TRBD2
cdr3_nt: TGTGCCAGCAGTCCAAATCGGGGGGACGGCACAGTTTATTTCTTC
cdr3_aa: CASSPNRGDGTVYFF

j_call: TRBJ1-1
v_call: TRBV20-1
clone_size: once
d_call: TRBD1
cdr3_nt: TGCAGTGCTAGTGGGACAGGGCTAATGAACACTGAAGCTTTCTTT
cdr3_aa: CSASGTGLMNTEAFF

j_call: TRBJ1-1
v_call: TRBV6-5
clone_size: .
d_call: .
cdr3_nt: TGTGCCAGCAGTTACCGGGGGTCCGATAGCACTGAAGCTTTCTTT
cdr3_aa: CASSYRGSDSTEAFF

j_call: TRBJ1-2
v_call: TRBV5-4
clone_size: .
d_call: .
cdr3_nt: TGTGCCAGCAGCTTAGGTGGGGCGGATGGCTACACCTTC
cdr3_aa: CASSLGGADGYTF

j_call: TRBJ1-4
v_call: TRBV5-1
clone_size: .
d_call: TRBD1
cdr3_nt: TGCGCCAGCAGGGACCCACAGGGGGCTGGTGAAAAACTGTTTTTT
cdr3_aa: CASRDPQGAGEKLFF

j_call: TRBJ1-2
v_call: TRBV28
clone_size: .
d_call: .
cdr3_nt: TGTGCCAGCAGTTTACCCAGGGGTAATAACTATGGCTACACCTTC
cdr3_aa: CASSLPRGNNYGYTF

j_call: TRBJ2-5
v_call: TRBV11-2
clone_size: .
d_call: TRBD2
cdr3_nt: TGTGCCAGCAGCGGCTTCGGGGGGGGGTTTCAAGAGACCCAGTACTTC
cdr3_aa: CASSGFGGGFQETQYF

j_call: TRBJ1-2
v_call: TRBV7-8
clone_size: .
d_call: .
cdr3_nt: TGTGCCAGCTCCGGTCGGAACTATGGCTACACCTTC
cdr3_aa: CASSGRNYGYTF

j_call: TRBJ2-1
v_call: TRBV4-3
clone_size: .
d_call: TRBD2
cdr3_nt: TGCGCCAGCAGCCAGGGACTAGCGGGAGAAGGCGGCAATGAGCAGTTCTTC
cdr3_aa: CASSQGLAGEGGNEQFF

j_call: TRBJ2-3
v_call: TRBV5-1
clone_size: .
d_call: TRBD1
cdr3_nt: TGCGCCAGCAGCCGGGTCGTTACAGGGGACCCCATCACAGATACGCAGTATTTT
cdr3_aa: CASSRVVTGDPITDTQYF

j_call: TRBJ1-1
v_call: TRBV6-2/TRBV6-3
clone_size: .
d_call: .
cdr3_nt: TGTGCCAGCAGTTACGAGGCGGGCAGGTCGAACACTGAAGCTTTCTTT
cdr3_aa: CASSYEAGRSNTEAFF

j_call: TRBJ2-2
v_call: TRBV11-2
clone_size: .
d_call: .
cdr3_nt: TGTGCCAGCAGCTTAAGGGGGGGCCGGGACACCGGGGAGCTGTTTTTT
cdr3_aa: CASSLRGGRDTGELFF

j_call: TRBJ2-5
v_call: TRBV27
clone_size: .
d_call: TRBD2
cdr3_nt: TGTGCCAGCAGTGGGGGTAGCGGGGCGTACCAAGAGACCCAGTACTTC
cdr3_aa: CASSGGSGAYQETQYF

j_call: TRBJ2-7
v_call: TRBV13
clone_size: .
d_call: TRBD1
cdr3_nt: TGTGCCAGCAGCTTAGCCCCGGGACAGAAAAGCTCCTACGAGCAGTACTTC
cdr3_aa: CASSLAPGQKSSYEQYF

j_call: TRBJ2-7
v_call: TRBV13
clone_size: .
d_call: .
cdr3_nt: TGTGCCAGCAGCAACACCAGACAGGGGACTAACGAGCAGTACTTC
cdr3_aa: CASSNTRQGTNEQYF